The 12 T cell receptor beta chains presented below share a single source sample, sequenced in a study of blood T cell repertoires in COVID-19. TCRdb's table, derived via immunoSEQ multiplex PCR, lists solely in-frame clones and lacks some. Of approximately 110,000 clones listed, 75% to 90% were seen once; the top ten hold approximately 5%. Sequencing was performed on peripheral blood. All receptors come from a woman aged 60-70 years with COVID-19, enrolled during active disease.

This chain joins TRBV6-5 and TRBJ1-1; 7 bases align to TRBD1. Per germline, CDR1 MNHEY and CDR2 SVGAGI. The CDR3 covers 13 residues. Trimming removed 2 bases from V and 3 bases from J; junction bases left unmatched: 0. CDR3 sequence reads: CASSYTGDTEAFF. The CDR3 region has the DNA TGTGCCAGCAGTTACACAGGGGACACTGAAGCTTTCTTT.

The chain recombines TRBV7-8 with TRBJ2-2, with 7 bases fitting TRBD1. Germline lookup yields CDR1 SGHVS and CDR2 FQNEAQ. This CDR3 is 15 amino acids long. V lost 4 bases, J lost 2 bases, and 4 bases stayed unmatched. CDR3 in DNA: TGTGCCAGCAGCTCGACAGGGCGAAACACCGGGGAGCTGTTTTTT. It specifies CASSSTGRNTGELFF.

The gene calls are TRBV6-5 and TRBJ1-1; 7 bases are shared with TRBD1. CDR1 and CDR2 from the germline V gene are MNHEY and SVGAGI. Unmatched junction bases numbered 8, after V lost 6 bases and J lost 4 bases. This CDR3 contains 14 residues. The CDR3 DNA is TGTGCCAGCAGCCACGGGGCAGGGGGCACTGAAGCTTTCTTT. This translates into CASSHGAGGTEAFF.

The J gene is TRBJ2-3, the V gene TRBV2; TRBD2 aligns across 9 bases. The CDR3 contains 17 residues. CDR1 is SNHLY and CDR2 is FYNNEI in the germline V gene. After removal of 0 bases from V and 0 bases from J, the junction contained 4 bases not matched to a gene. The CDR3 DNA is TGTGCCAGCAGTGAAGCGGTAGCGGGGGTGAGCACAGATACGCAGTATTTT. Residues: CASSEAVAGVSTDTQYF.

The chain couples TRBV20-1 to TRBJ1-1, with 7 bases identical to TRBD1. Germline assignment: CDR1 DFQATT and CDR2 SNEGSKA (reference sequence). The length of the CDR3 is 11 residues. V lost 6 bases and J lost 5; bases outside the gene matches: 3. The DNA for the CDR3 is TGCAGTGCGGCGACAGGGACTGAAGCTTTCTTT. As protein: CSAATGTEAFF.

This chain uses TRBV10-3 with TRBJ2-5, with 10 bases aligning to TRBD2. Per germline, CDR1 ENHRY and CDR2 SYGVKD. CDR3 length equals 16 residues. The junction had 12 bases not matched to a gene; V was cut back by 6 bases and J by 5 bases. CDR3 sequence (DNA): TGTGCCATCAGCCGGGGAAGCGGGGGGGCGGAGGAGACCCAGTACTTC. Translating gives CAISRGSGGAEETQYF.

This clone has a single count. The V call is TRBV28, the J call TRBJ2-7; TRBD2 matches 9 bases. The CDR3 extends over 14 amino acids. Trimming at V came to 6 bases and at J to 0 bases, leaving 3 bases not matched to a gene. The germline gives CDR1 MDHEN, CDR2 SYDVKM. The CDR3 sequence: CASRAGGVSYEQYF. The DNA of the CDR3 is TGTGCCAGCAGGGCGGGGGGGGTCTCCTACGAGCAGTACTTC.

The chain combines TRBV6-2 or TRBV6-3 with TRBJ2-7; 11 bases are shared with TRBD1. The germline V gene has CDR1 MNHEY and CDR2 SVGEGT. V was clipped by 6 bases and J by 0 bases; unmatched bases: 4. This CDR3 is built from 15 residues. The CDR3: CASRPGQGASYEQYF. As DNA, the CDR3 is TGTGCCAGCAGGCCTGGACAGGGGGCCTCCTACGAGCAGTACTTC.

The rearrangement links TRBV6-4 to TRBJ2-1; TRBD2 agrees at 9 bases. Germline V gene lookup returns CDR1 MRHNA and CDR2 SNTAGT. The V and J ends lost 5 bases and 4 bases, in that order; junction bases with no gene match: 9. This CDR3 is 16 amino acids long. The CDR3 loop reads CASSRDVAGAYNEQFF. The CDR3 region has the DNA TGTGCCAGCAGTCGAGATGTAGCGGGGGCTTACAATGAGCAGTTCTTC.

The chain has TRBV28 and TRBJ2-7; 7 positions match TRBD1. The ends lost 3 bases at V and 3 bases at J; junction bases unmatched: 8. This CDR3 has 15 amino acids. Germline lookup yields CDR1 MDHEN and CDR2 SYDVKM. CDR3 sequence reads: CASSLELQGVYEQYF. The DNA for the CDR3 is TGTGCCAGCAGTTTGGAGCTTCAGGGGGTCTACGAGCAGTACTTC.

This clone was observed a handful of times. V is TRBV10-2 and J is TRBJ1-2; D might be TRBD1 (6 bases). Trimming pared 6 bases from V and 2 bases from J, leaving 13 bases between. CDR3 size: 14 residues. Germline V CDR1 and CDR2: WSHSY, SAAADI. The CDR3 region has the DNA TGCGCCAGCAGCAGTGTTGACAGGAACTATGGCTACACCTTC. It yields the protein CASSSVDRNYGYTF.

J is TRBJ1-2 and V is TRBV7-2, with 9 bases identical to TRBD1. The junction had 17 bases not matched to a gene; V was cut back by 0 bases and J by 6 bases. Per germline, CDR1 SGHTA and CDR2 FQGNSA. The CDR3 totals 19 residues. CDR3 in amino acids: CASSLATHPGQGDFDGYTF. The CDR3 coding sequence is TGTGCCAGCAGCTTAGCCACCCACCCGGGACAGGGTGACTTCGATGGCTACACCTTC. Supplemented by reference TRBV7-2 and TRBJ1-2, the full variable domain reads GAGVSQSPSNKVTEKGKDVELRCDPISGHTALYWYRQSLGQGLEFLIYFQGNSAPDKSGLPSDRFSAERTGGSVSTLTIQRTQQEDSAVYLCASSLATHPGQGDFDGYTFGSGTRLTVV.